Below, 21 T cell receptor beta chains from the same sample are listed, as sequenced in a study of neurological immune-mediated disorders. TCRdb used MiXCR to reprocess the 5' RACE reads, holding one entry per CDR3 protein. The sample has 55,000 to 75,000 distinct CDR3 sequences, 5.2% seen once. The sequencing sample was made of PBMCs. The origin of the receptors is a human donor with multiple sclerosis. The donor label of this sample is uncertain.

This clonotype has ten or more counts. V and J are TRBV6-5 and TRBJ1-1; no clear D. The CDR3 covers 14 residues. Trimming pared 7 bases from V and 1 base from J, leaving 13 bases between. The germline V gene has CDR1 MNHEY and CDR2 SVGAGI. DNA for the CDR3: TGTGCCAGCAATCCGGGTTGGGGGAACACTGAAGCTTTCTTT. Translating gives CASNPGWGNTEAFF.

This clonotype was seen ten or more times. The chain links TRBV5-5 to TRBJ2-4, with 7 bases identical to TRBD1. Losses at the gene ends were 3 bases for V and 8 bases for J; bases not matched to a gene: 14. CDR3 length equals 16 residues. Germline loops: CDR1 SGHKS, CDR2 YYEKEE (reference sequence). Written as DNA, the CDR3 is TGTGCCAGCAGCTACGCATACTCTCGACAGGGCCACATTCAGTACTTC. Translated, it gives CASSYAYSRQGHIQYF.

This clonotype was counted many times. This chain links TRBV20-1 with TRBJ2-2, with D unresolved. The CDR3 totals 16 residues. Trimming stripped 0 bases from V and 8 bases from J, with 19 bases between. Germline V CDR1 and CDR2: DFQATT, SNEGSKA (reference sequence). In DNA form, the CDR3 reads TGCAGTGCTAGAGAATTTAGGCACGGGCAATCTGGGGAGCTGTTTTTT. It translates to CSAREFRHGQSGELFF.

This clonotype was recorded many times. This rearrangement joins TRBV2 to TRBJ2-7, with no clear D. CDR1 SNHLY and CDR2 FYNNEI come from the germline V gene. Trimming shortened V by 8 bases and J by 4 bases, and 9 bases separated the two germline ends. The CDR3 spans 11 residues. The CDR3 coding sequence is TGTGCCAGCTCCCGATCATACGAGCAGTACTTC. Residues: CASSRSYEQYF.

The sample holds many counts of this clonotype. The V and J genes are TRBV20-1 and TRBJ1-1; perhaps TRBD1 as D (5 bases). V lost 1 base and J lost 5, with 14 bases in between. The length of the CDR3 is 14 residues. Looked up from germline, CDR1 is DFQATT and CDR2 is SNEGSKA (reference sequence). The CDR3 DNA sequence: TGCAGTGCTAGAGTCGGGGCGCGGGGGACTGAAGCTTTCTTT. Protein product: CSARVGARGTEAFF.

This clonotype was detected many times. The chain employs TRBV29-1 and TRBJ1-2, with D unresolved. Germline V lookup: CDR1 SQVTM, CDR2 ANQGSEA. V lost 6 bases and J 1 base, leaving 9 bases between the germline ends. The CDR3 loop spans 12 amino acids. The CDR3, as DNA: TGCAGCGTCCATAGGCTTAACTATGGCTACACCTTC. Translation gives CSVHRLNYGYTF.

There are many counts of this clonotype. The chain couples TRBV29-1 to TRBJ1-1, with 7 positions matching TRBD1. After removal of 1 base from V and 11 bases from J, the junction contained 16 bases not matched to a gene. Germline CDR1 is SQVTM and CDR2 is ANQGSEA. The CDR3 extends over 15 amino acids. The chain's CDR3 is CSVEAREGARRGAFF. In DNA, the CDR3 is TGCAGCGTTGAAGCTCGCGAGGGGGCTAGGAGGGGGGCTTTCTTT.

This clonotype occurred many times. The rearrangement uses TRBV5-1 and TRBJ1-6; D ambiguous. Trimming pared 4 bases from V and 9 bases from J, leaving 14 bases between. CDR1 is SGHRS, CDR2 YFSETQ, per germline. The CDR3 totals 14 residues. CDR3 DNA sequence: TGCGCCAGCAGCCCCCGGACCCCGGGTTCACCCCTCCACTTT. This codes for CASSPRTPGSPLHF.

In its sample, this clonotype was seen many times. V is TRBV4-1 and J is TRBJ1-1, with TRBD1 as a possible D gene (5 bases). V lost 2 bases to trimming and J lost 3 bases, with 16 bases between them. This CDR3 spans 16 amino acids. The V gene's germline CDR1 is MGHRA and CDR2 YSYEKL. CDR3 amino acids: CASSQTRTNWHTEAFF. DNA of the CDR3: TGCGCCAGCAGCCAAACCAGGACAAATTGGCACACTGAAGCTTTCTTT.

In its sample, this clonotype was seen many times. The chain is built from TRBV14 and TRBJ2-2; D is uncertain. Germline-derived CDR1 and CDR2 are SGHDN and FVKESK. Trimming shortened V by 1 base and J by 1 base, and 4 bases separated the two germline ends. CDR3 length: 14 amino acids. The CDR3 nucleotides read TGTGCCAGCAGCCAAGTCAGGAACACCGGGGAGCTGTTTTTT. This encodes CASSQVRNTGELFF.

This clonotype has ten or more counts. This sequence joins TRBV11-2 and TRBJ1-2, with D tentatively TRBD1 (5 bases). Germline CDR1 is SGHAT and CDR2 is FQNNGV. The CDR3 covers 15 residues. Trimming cost V 0 bases and J 6 bases, with 14 bases left between them. Here the CDR3 DNA reads TGTGCCAGCAGCTTAGATCTGTCAGGGTCGGATGGCTACACCTTC. This encodes CASSLDLSGSDGYTF.

This clonotype was recorded many times. The chain has TRBV5-1 and TRBJ2-5; possible D gene TRBD2, 6 bases. CDR1 and CDR2 (germline): SGHRS, YFSETQ. V was shortened by 4 bases and J by 5 bases, with 15 bases between the two germline ends. This CDR3 is 14 amino acids long. This CDR3 is CASSPGTAGETQYF. The CDR3 nucleotides are TGCGCCAGCAGCCCGGGGACTGCCGGGGAGACCCAGTACTTC.

At least ten counts were recorded for this clonotype. The chain has TRBV20-1 and TRBJ2-5; D ambiguous. The CDR3 is 13 residues long. Trimming took 7 bases from V and 4 from J, leaving 16 bases between them. Germline lookup yields CDR1 DFQATT and CDR2 SNEGSKA (reference sequence). CDR3 DNA sequence: TGCAGTGAAAGAACCCACGGCGGAGAGACCCAGTACTTC. Amino acids: CSERTHGGETQYF.

At least ten counts were recorded for this clonotype. This rearrangement joins TRBV9 to TRBJ2-1; D is perhaps TRBD1 (5 bases). There are 13 residues in the CDR3. Per germline, CDR1 SGDLS and CDR2 YYNGEE. V was trimmed by 6 bases and J by 9 bases, leaving 16 bases between them. The CDR3 sequence is CASTPAGYGEQFF. The DNA of the CDR3 is TGTGCCAGCACCCCAGCAGGGTATGGTGAGCAGTTCTTC.

This clonotype has ten or more counts. The rearrangement links TRBV29-1 to TRBJ2-3; TRBD1 matches at 10 bases. The CDR3 runs 14 residues. Trimming cost V 7 bases and J 3 bases; bases outside gene matches: 7. The germline gives CDR1 SQVTM, CDR2 ANQGSEA. Written as DNA, the CDR3 is TGCAGCGGGGGACAGGGGAGGCTAACAGATACGCAGTATTTT. It codes for CSGGQGRLTDTQYF.

V and J are TRBV6-2 or TRBV6-3 and TRBJ1-1, with a possible D match to TRBD1 (5 bases). Germline V lookup: CDR1 MNHEY, CDR2 SVGEGT. This CDR3 region has 17 residues. The V gene lost 4 bases and the J gene lost 0 bases, with 18 bases spanning the gap. The CDR3 region is CASSSFLSGTVNTEAFF. As DNA, the CDR3 is TGTGCCAGCAGTTCCTTTTTATCCGGGACGGTGAACACTGAAGCTTTCTTT.

This sequence joins TRBV3-1 and TRBJ1-1, with TRBD1 as a possible D gene (6 bases). This CDR3 is 13 amino acids long. In germline, CDR1 is LGHDT, CDR2 YNNKEL (reference sequence). The ends were cut back, 5 bases at V and 6 bases at J, with 13 bases in the middle. CDR3 amino acids: CASSSQWGPEAFF. In DNA, the CDR3 is TGTGCCAGCAGCTCCCAGTGGGGGCCTGAAGCTTTCTTT.

This clonotype was seen at least ten times. At one of its ends the junction is not consistent with the germline gene, which may arise from a read error. The chain uses TRBV20-1 and TRBJ2-1, with 13 nucleotides matching TRBD2. Germline CDR1 and CDR2: DFQATT and SNEGSKA (reference sequence). The length of the CDR3 is 12 residues. CDR3 DNA sequence: TGCAGTGCTAGAGATACTAGCGGGGGGGCCGACTTC. This codes for CSARDTSGGADF.

This clonotype was recorded at least ten times. The rearrangement joins TRBV7-3 to TRBJ2-2; 8 positions agree with TRBD2. There are 14 residues in the CDR3. Germline assignment: CDR1 SGHTA and CDR2 FQGTGA. V was clipped by 0 bases and J by 6 bases; unmatched bases: 0. Here the CDR3 reads CASSLTGRAGELFF. CDR3 in DNA: TGTGCCAGCAGCTTAACCGGGAGGGCCGGGGAGCTGTTTTTT.

This clonotype was picked up many times. The rearrangement joins TRBV6-1 to TRBJ2-1; D perhaps matches TRBD2 (6 bases). This CDR3 spans 15 amino acids. The germline V and J ends were trimmed by 2 bases and 8 bases, with 16 bases remaining between them. The germline CDR1 and CDR2 sequences are MNHNS and SASEGT. CDR3 sequence reads: CASSEPGGALDEQFF. For the CDR3, the DNA is TGTGCCAGCAGTGAACCGGGCGGGGCCCTTGATGAGCAGTTCTTC.

This chain links TRBV19 with TRBJ2-7; D might be TRBD2 (5 bases). CDR1 is LNHDA, CDR2 SQIVND, per germline (reference sequence). Trimming took 1 base from V and 2 from J, leaving 12 bases between them. CDR3 length equals 15 residues. The CDR3 DNA reads TGTGCCAGTAGTATAGCTGGAGGTAGCACCTACGAGCAGTACTTC. The encoded protein is CASSIAGGSTYEQYF.